This T cell receptor beta chain was sequenced during a study of long-term antiretroviral therapy in people with HIV. This clone was found once. Antigen: not known. General study results and limits: Those clones which expanded before ART made up the dominant part of the repertoire at all time points.

The V segment lost 7 bases and the J segment 6 bases; nucleotides outside the gene matches: 10. The germline gives CDR1 MNHEY, CDR2 SMNVEV (reference sequence). CDR3 length: 15 amino acids. Running of the v3.0 immunoSEQ assay took place at survey level. Each sample had sequencing targeting about 40,000-50,000 T-cell genomes. The data were produced by immunoSEQ multiplex PCR, yet TCRdb's version contains in-frame clones alone and is incomplete. Counted here are about 30,000 clones, approximately 95% occurring once; the ten biggest clones make up about 3.4%. United States facilities provided treatment to all participants with HIV.

The origin of this receptor is a man aged 50 to 60 with HIV. The chain joins TRBV27 to TRBJ1-2; 11 nucleotides agree with TRBD1. Specimen: unsorted PBMCs, collected 5.3 years after starting antiretroviral therapy. The CDR3 bases are TGTGCCAGCACCTCTTGGACAGGGGGCGCGGATGGCTACACCTTC. It specifies CASTSWTGGADGYTF.